The 25 T cell receptor beta chains given below trace back to one sample, sequenced in a study of graft-versus-host responses after intestinal transplantation. Profiling relied on immunoSEQ multiplex PCR, and the TCRdb table lists in-frame clones only, not all of them. The data hold tens of thousands of clones, with roughly 90% observed a single time. Material: PBMCs, obtained 98 days after intestinal transplantation. The receptor source for this set is a human patient who received an intestinal transplant, so some T cells may come from the graft donor.

The genes are TRBV9 and TRBJ2-2, with 10 nucleotides matching TRBD2. From germline, CDR1 is SGDLS and CDR2 YYNGEE. V dropped 1 base and J dropped 2; count of bases not matched to a gene: 8. This CDR3 is built from 18 residues. CDR3 region: CASSVSGGAPANTGELFF. In nucleotides, the CDR3 is TGTGCCAGCAGCGTAAGCGGGGGGGCGCCAGCTAACACCGGGGAGCTGTTTTTT.

The J gene is TRBJ2-1, the V gene TRBV4-1; D gene ambiguous. Per the germline V gene, CDR1 is MGHRA and CDR2 is YSYEKL. Trimming took off 1 base at V and 5 bases at J, with 3 bases between the two ends. The CDR3 runs 12 residues. CDR3 protein: CASSQADNEQFF. DNA for the CDR3: TGCGCCAGCAGCCAAGCAGACAATGAGCAGTTCTTC.

This sequence joins TRBV28 and TRBJ2-1, with 7 bases identical to TRBD2. Germline V gives CDR1 MDHEN, CDR2 SYDVKM. The V and J ends lost 2 bases and 1 base, in that order; junction bases with no gene match: 2. The CDR3 runs to 15 residues. This CDR3 reads CASSLAGVSYNEQFF. DNA for the CDR3: TGTGCCAGCAGTTTAGCGGGAGTGTCCTACAATGAGCAGTTCTTC. The full variable domain, with the rest looked up from reference TRBV28 and TRBJ2-1, is DVKVTQSSRYLVKRTGEKVFLECVQDMDHENMFWYRQDPGLGLRLIYFSYDVKMKEKGDIPEGYSVSREKKERFSLILESASTNQTSMYLCASSLAGVSYNEQFFGPGTRLTVL.

This sequence joins TRBV30 and TRBJ2-1, with a weak D call TRBD1 (5 bases). CDR1 is GTSNPN and CDR2 is SVGIG in the germline V gene (reference sequence). The V gene lost 0 bases and the J gene lost 8 bases, with 8 bases spanning the gap. The CDR3 sequence is 12 residues long. The CDR3 reads CAWSVGADEQFF. CDR3 nucleotide sequence: TGTGCCTGGAGTGTAGGGGCCGATGAGCAGTTCTTC.

The DNA of the CDR3 is TGTGCCAGCAGTGCGGAGGGGGGGGTAGCCGGGAAACTGTTTTTT. Its protein product is CASSAEGGVAGKLFF. The chain recombines TRBV2 with TRBJ1-4, with a tentative D call TRBD1 (6 bases). The germline CDR1 and CDR2 sequences are SNHLY and FYNNEI. V was cut by 4 bases and J by 11 bases, with 20 bases left in between. The CDR3 length is 15 residues.

CDR3 nucleotides: TGTGCCAGCAGCTTAATGAGCACAGATACGCAGTATTTT. The encoded protein is CASSLMSTDTQYF. The genes are TRBV7-6 and TRBJ2-3; D call uncertain. V was trimmed by 2 bases and J by 0 bases, leaving 3 bases between them. This CDR3 comprises 13 residues. Germline CDR1 and CDR2: SGHVS and FNYEAQ.

The V and J genes are TRBV4-2 and TRBJ1-1; D unclear. V was clipped by 1 base and J by 1 base, with 16 bases between them. Germline loops: CDR1 LGHNA, CDR2 YNFKEQ. There are 17 residues in the CDR3. The CDR3 DNA sequence: TGTGCCAGCAGCCAAGTATACCGGGAAGTAGAGAACACTGAAGCTTTCTTT. The encoded protein is CASSQVYREVENTEAFF.

This rearrangement joins TRBV28 to TRBJ2-1; D not resolved. Trimming shortened V by 3 bases and J by 6 bases, and 12 bases separated the two germline ends. The germline gives CDR1 MDHEN, CDR2 SYDVKM. This CDR3 has 14 amino acids. The CDR3 reads CASSFLPVTNEQFF. Here the CDR3 DNA reads TGTGCCAGCAGTTTTTTACCTGTGACCAATGAGCAGTTCTTC.

V gene TRBV28 combines with J gene TRBJ2-7; 7 nucleotides match TRBD2. The CDR3 runs 17 residues. Germline lookup yields CDR1 MDHEN and CDR2 SYDVKM. Trimming took 4 bases from V and 4 from J; bases not matched to a gene: 16. In nucleotides, the CDR3 is TGTGCCAGCAGTTCCCTTACTATCGGGAGCGGGGCGTACGAGCAGTACTTC. Its translation: CASSSLTIGSGAYEQYF.

The genes are TRBV5-3 and TRBJ1-4, with D possibly matching TRBD1 (6 bases). TRBV5-3 has ORF status, its function being uncertain. CDR3 length: 14 amino acids. Trimming removed 3 bases at V and 4 bases at J, with 10 bases between. The CDR3 DNA reads TGTGCCAGAAGCTACAGGGACTTTAATGAAAAACTGTTTTTT. Amino acid sequence: CARSYRDFNEKLFF.

Comments on this clone: Its ends do not fully match the called genes, so a read error is possible. The chain is built from TRBV29-1 and TRBJ1-3; D is unclear. The CDR3 extends over 13 amino acids. Per the germline V gene, CDR1 is SQVTM and CDR2 is ANQGSEA. This CDR3 reads CGVSTFSGNTIYF. CDR3 sequence (DNA): TGCGGCGTCTCCACGTTCTCTGGAAACACCATATACTTT.

The chain combines TRBV7-2 with TRBJ2-5; D is perhaps TRBD2 (6 bases). Per the germline V gene, CDR1 is SGHTA and CDR2 is FQGNSA. The V end lost 2 bases, the J end lost 4 bases, and 14 bases lay between the germline ends. This CDR3 is 15 amino acids long. DNA of the CDR3: TGTGCCAGCAGCTTACTAGGCAGGGAGGCAGAGACCCAGTACTTC. This codes for CASSLLGREAETQYF.

The J gene is TRBJ2-3, the V gene TRBV11-3; 13 bases match TRBD2. Trimming took 1 base from V and 5 from J; bases not matched to a gene: 0. Germline CDR1 SGHNT, CDR2 YENEEA. CDR3 length: 15 residues. CDR3 coding DNA: TGTGCCAGCAGCTTAGGACTAGCGGGGGGAGATACGCAGTATTTT. Protein: CASSLGLAGGDTQYF.

This chain connects TRBV5-4 to TRBJ1-2; D gene ambiguous. V shed 4 bases and J shed 0 bases, with 7 bases lying between them. CDR1 is SGHNT and CDR2 is YYREEE in the germline V gene (reference sequence). This CDR3 has 13 residues. CDR3: CASSQATNYGYTF. CDR3 nucleotides: TGTGCCAGCAGCCAGGCCACTAACTATGGCTACACCTTC.

This clone was seen a few times. V is TRBV5-6 and J is TRBJ1-2; no clear D. Germline CDR1 reads SGHDT; CDR2 reads YYEEEE. This CDR3 is built from 14 residues. Trimming left V 4 bases short and J 2 bases short, with 12 bases between. CDR3 residues: CASSELHPNYGYTF. The CDR3 nucleotides read TGTGCCAGCAGCGAGCTACACCCCAACTATGGCTACACCTTC.

CDR3 protein: CASTQTGLGNSPLHF. The CDR3 coding sequence is TGTGCCAGCACTCAGACAGGGCTAGGGAATTCACCCCTCCACTTT. The chain carries TRBV6-6 and TRBJ1-6; the match to TRBD1 covers 7 bases. J gave up 7 bases and V 7 bases, and 10 bases lay outside the gene matches. Germline V lookup: CDR1 MNHNY, CDR2 SVGAGI (reference sequence). The CDR3 is 15 amino acids.

This clone was counted a single time. This chain links TRBV11-2 with TRBJ2-7; D remains ambiguous. Germline CDR1 SGHAT, CDR2 FQNNGV. CDR3 length: 18 amino acids. The V end lost 8 bases, the J end lost 7 bases, and 33 bases lay between the germline ends. CDR3 nucleotide sequence: TGTGCCAGCTCCCCAGTGGGCCAAGTAGCCCGAAGCCTATGGGAGCAGTACTTC. It codes for CASSPVGQVARSLWEQYF.

The chain employs TRBV11-2 and TRBJ2-3, with a weak D call TRBD2 (5 bases). Germline V gene lookup returns CDR1 SGHAT and CDR2 FQNNGV. This CDR3 is 12 amino acids long. The germline V and J ends were trimmed by 5 bases and 6 bases, with 9 bases remaining between them. This CDR3 reads CASSPEGDTQYF. In DNA, the CDR3 is TGTGCCAGCAGCCCAGAGGGCGATACGCAGTATTTT.

The V call is TRBV5-6, the J call TRBJ2-1; 12 positions agree with TRBD2. CDR1 SGHDT and CDR2 YYEEEE come from the germline V gene. The J segment lost 5 bases and the V segment lost 3 bases, leaving 15 bases of the junction unmatched. The length of the CDR3 is 19 residues. The CDR3 DNA reads as TGTGCCAGCAGCTACTTTAGCTCCTTACTAGCGGGGGGACACAATGAGCAGTTCTTC. Its protein is CASSYFSSLLAGGHNEQFF.

The chain has TRBV7-2 and TRBJ2-7, with 9 bases identical to TRBD2. Trimming took 3 bases from V and 4 from J; bases not matched to a gene: 4. The CDR3 is made up of 14 amino acids. Germline CDR1 reads SGHTA; CDR2 reads FQGNSA. For the CDR3, the DNA is TGTGCCAGCAGCTTTAGCGGGAGACGGTACGAGCAGTACTTC. Translated, it gives CASSFSGRRYEQYF.

The J gene is TRBJ1-1, the V gene TRBV27; the D is unclear. The length of the CDR3 is 15 residues. Germline V gene data show CDR1 as MNHEY and CDR2 as SMNVEV (reference sequence). The V gene lost 2 bases and the J gene lost 3 bases, with 13 bases spanning the gap. The CDR3 spells CASSLLSTPHTEAFF. The CDR3 DNA follows: TGTGCCAGCAGTTTACTCTCAACCCCCCACACTGAAGCTTTCTTT.

The rearrangement links TRBV4-1 to TRBJ2-5; 9 nucleotides agree with TRBD1. J lost 2 bases, V lost 4 bases, and 8 bases had no gene match. The germline CDR1 and CDR2 sequences are MGHRA and YSYEKL. CDR3 length equals 16 residues. The CDR3 sequence: CASSRAGTGPQETQYF. CDR3 DNA: TGCGCCAGCAGCCGGGCCGGGACAGGGCCGCAAGAGACCCAGTACTTC.

The chain uses TRBV27 and TRBJ2-5; 9 bases map to TRBD2. This CDR3 region has 15 residues. Losses at the gene ends were 7 bases for V and 0 bases for J; bases not matched to a gene: 6. CDR1 and CDR2 (germline): MNHEY, SMNVEV (reference sequence). DNA of the CDR3: TGTGCCAGCAAAGCGGGAGGAGGGTACCAAGAGACCCAGTACTTC. As protein: CASKAGGGYQETQYF.

The J gene is TRBJ1-1, the V gene TRBV10-2; a possible D gene is TRBD1 (6 bases). The CDR3 has 11 residues. CDR1 is WSHSY and CDR2 is SAAADI in the germline V gene. Trimming shortened V by 7 bases and J by 9 bases, and 12 bases separated the two germline ends. This CDR3 is CASTTGRQAFF. In DNA form, the CDR3 reads TGCGCCAGCACCACAGGGAGACAAGCTTTCTTT.

The chain joins TRBV15 to TRBJ2-3; D is perhaps TRBD2 (5 bases). The CDR3 has 15 amino acids. CDR1 LNHNV and CDR2 YYDKDF come from the germline V gene (reference sequence). The germline V and J ends were trimmed by 3 bases and 0 bases, with 10 bases remaining between them. CDR3 DNA: TGTGCCACCAGCAGCAGTAGACTAAGCACAGATACGCAGTATTTT. Residues: CATSSSRLSTDTQYF.